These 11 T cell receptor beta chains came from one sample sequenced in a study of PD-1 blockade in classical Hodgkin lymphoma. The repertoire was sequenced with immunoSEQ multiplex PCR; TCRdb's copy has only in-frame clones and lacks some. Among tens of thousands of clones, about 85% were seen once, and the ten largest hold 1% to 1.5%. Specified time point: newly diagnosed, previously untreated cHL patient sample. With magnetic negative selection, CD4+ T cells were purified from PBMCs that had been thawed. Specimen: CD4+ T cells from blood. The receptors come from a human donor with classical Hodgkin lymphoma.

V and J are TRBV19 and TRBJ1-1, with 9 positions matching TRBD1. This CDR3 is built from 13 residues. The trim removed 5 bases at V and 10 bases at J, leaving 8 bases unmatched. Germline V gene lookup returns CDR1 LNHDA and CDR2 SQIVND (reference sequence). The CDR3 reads CASSSPGQGVAFF. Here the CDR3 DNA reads TGTGCCAGTAGTTCCCCGGGACAGGGTGTAGCTTTCTTT.

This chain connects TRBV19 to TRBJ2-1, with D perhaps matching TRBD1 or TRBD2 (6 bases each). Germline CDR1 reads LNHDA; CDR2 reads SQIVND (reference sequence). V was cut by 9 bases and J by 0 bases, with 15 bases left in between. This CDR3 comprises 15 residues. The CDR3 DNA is TGTGCCAGCCTTGGGGGCGGGAACTCCTACAATGAGCAGTTCTTC. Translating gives CASLGGGNSYNEQFF.

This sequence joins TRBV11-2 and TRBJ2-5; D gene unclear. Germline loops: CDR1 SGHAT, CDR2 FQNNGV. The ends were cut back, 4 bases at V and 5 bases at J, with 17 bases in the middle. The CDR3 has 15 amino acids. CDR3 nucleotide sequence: TGTGCCAGCAGCTCCTCAACTGGTATCGGGGAGACCCAGTACTTC. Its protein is CASSSSTGIGETQYF.

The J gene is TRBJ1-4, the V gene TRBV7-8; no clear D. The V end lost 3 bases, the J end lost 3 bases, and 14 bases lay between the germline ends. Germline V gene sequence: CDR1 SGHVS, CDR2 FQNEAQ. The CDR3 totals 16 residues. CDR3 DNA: TGTGCCAGCAGCTTCACAGCGATATCAGCTAATGAAAAACTGTTTTTT. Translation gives CASSFTAISANEKLFF.

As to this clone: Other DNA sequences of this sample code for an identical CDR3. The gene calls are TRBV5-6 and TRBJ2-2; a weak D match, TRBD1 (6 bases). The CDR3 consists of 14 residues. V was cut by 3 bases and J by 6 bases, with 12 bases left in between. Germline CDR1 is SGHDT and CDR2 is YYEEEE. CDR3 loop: CASSWTQGSGELFF. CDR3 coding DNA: TGTGCCAGCAGCTGGACTCAGGGGTCCGGGGAGCTGTTTTTT.

This CDR3 reads CAISGRTSGTDTQYF. As DNA, the CDR3 is TGTGCCATCAGTGGGCGGACTAGCGGCACAGATACGCAGTATTTT. The rearrangement links TRBV10-3 to TRBJ2-3; 9 bases map to TRBD2. CDR3 size: 15 residues. The germline gives CDR1 ENHRY, CDR2 SYGVKD. The V gene end was trimmed by 4 bases and the J gene end by 1 base; junction bases not matched to a gene: 3.

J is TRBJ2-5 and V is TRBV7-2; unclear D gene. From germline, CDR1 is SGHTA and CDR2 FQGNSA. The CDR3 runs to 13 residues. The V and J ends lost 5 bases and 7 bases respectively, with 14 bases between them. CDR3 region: CASSPPGLGTQYF. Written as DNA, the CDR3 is TGTGCCAGCAGCCCCCCGGGCCTGGGGACCCAGTACTTC.

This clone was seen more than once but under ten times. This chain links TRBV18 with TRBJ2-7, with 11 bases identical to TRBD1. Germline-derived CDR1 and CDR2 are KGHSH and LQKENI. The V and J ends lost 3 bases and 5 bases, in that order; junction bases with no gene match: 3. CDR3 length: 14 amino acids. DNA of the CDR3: TGTGCCAGCTCACCGTTGGGACAGGGGGACGAGCAGTACTTC. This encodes CASSPLGQGDEQYF.

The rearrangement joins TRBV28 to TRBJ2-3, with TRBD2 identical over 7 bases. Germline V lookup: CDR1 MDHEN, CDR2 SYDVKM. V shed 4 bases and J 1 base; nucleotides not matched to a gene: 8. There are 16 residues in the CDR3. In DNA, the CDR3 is TGTGCCAGCAGTTCCCCTAGCGGTCAGGGCACAGATACGCAGTATTTT. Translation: CASSSPSGQGTDTQYF.

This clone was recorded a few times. CDR3 DNA: TGTGCCAGCAGCGTAGGGACAGCCATCTCTGGAAACACCATATATTTT. Encoded protein: CASSVGTAISGNTIYF. This rearrangement joins TRBV9 to TRBJ1-3, with D possibly TRBD1 on 6 matching bases. Trimming removed 0 bases at V and 0 bases at J, with 10 bases between. This CDR3 has 16 residues. In germline, CDR1 is SGDLS, CDR2 YYNGEE. Together with reference TRBV9 and TRBJ1-3, the CDR3 gives the full variable domain: DSGVTQTPKHLITATGQRVTLRCSPRSGDLSVYWYQQSLDQGLQFLIQYYNGEERAKGNILERFSAQQFPDLHSELNLSSLELGDSALYFCASSVGTAISGNTIYFGEGSWLTVV.

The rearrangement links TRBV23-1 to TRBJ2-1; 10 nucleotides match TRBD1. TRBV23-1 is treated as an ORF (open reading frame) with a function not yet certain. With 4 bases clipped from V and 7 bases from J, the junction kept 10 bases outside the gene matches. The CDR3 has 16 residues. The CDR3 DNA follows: TGCGCCAGCAGTCCTTCCGGGACAGGGGAGCGGAATGAGCAGTTCTTC. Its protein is CASSPSGTGERNEQFF.